The clone carrying this T cell receptor (beta chain) was observed once. Its antigen is currently unknown. Alongside a J-beta primer mix, a sample-barcoded 5' primer served in a second PCR lasting about 6 to 12 cycles. TCRdb analysed the 5' RACE reads with MiXCR anew, one entry per CDR3 protein. Among about 800,000 distinct CDR3 sequences, over 45% were seen once, and the ten largest hold roughly 22%. V gave up 2 bases and J gave up 3 bases, with 13 bases separating them. CDR1 and CDR2 (germline): GTSNPN, SVGIG (reference sequence). This CDR3 has 14 residues. These data belong to a study of blood T cells in healthy people across ages. About the study: When template switching was applied, about one barcoded beta molecule was captured per two T cells. Findings and caveats of the study: When set beside aged donors, long-lived donors presented more naive CD4+ cells and higher diversity.

Drawing of peripheral blood yielded about 9.8 milliliters from each donor. The chain employs TRBV30 and TRBJ2-5, with a tentative D call TRBD1 (5 bases). Source material: blood. The source is a man aged 30-40 years in good health. CDR3 nucleotides: TGTGCCTGGAGTCTTGGACAAGTTAAAGAGACCCAGTACTTC. It is translated as CAWSLGQVKETQYF.